The 18 T cell receptor beta chains listed next were all sequenced from one sample in a study of shared clonotypes between healthy human individuals. TCRdb's table, derived via immunoSEQ multiplex PCR, lists solely in-frame clones and lacks some. The sample carries 2 million to 2.5 million clones, 85% to 95% recorded once. Sequenced input: naive CD4+ T cells sorted from blood. The subset: CD45RA+ positively selected. The receptors shown here come from a man younger than 35 in good health.

V and J are TRBV30 and TRBJ2-3, with 9 bases aligning to TRBD1. With 0 bases clipped from V and 5 bases from J, the junction kept 9 bases outside the gene matches. CDR1 GTSNPN and CDR2 SVGIG come from the germline V gene (reference sequence). CDR3 length: 16 residues. The CDR3 region has the DNA TGTGCCTGGAGTGTCCGACAGGGGGGAGGTGGAGATACGCAGTATTTT. Its translation: CAWSVRQGGGGDTQYF. The full variable domain, its missing parts supplied by reference TRBV30 and TRBJ2-3, is SQTIHQWPATLVQPVGSPLSLECTVEGTSNPNLYWYRQAAGRGLQLLFYSVGIGQISSEVPQNLSASRPQDRQFILSSKKLLLSDSGFYLCAWSVRQGGGGDTQYFGPGTRLTVL.

Only one count was recorded for this clone. The chain employs TRBV5-1 and TRBJ1-1, with D unclear. The CDR3 runs 12 residues. Trimming stripped 5 bases from V and 1 base from J, with 6 bases between. The germline CDR1 and CDR2 sequences are SGHRS and YFSETQ. The CDR3 protein is CASRLPNTEAFF. DNA of the CDR3: TGCGCCAGCAGATTACCGAACACTGAAGCTTTCTTT.

This clone has just one count. The chain carries TRBV7-9 and TRBJ1-1; the D is unclear. From germline, CDR1 is SEHNR and CDR2 FQNEAQ (reference sequence). V lost 5 bases to trimming and J lost 6 bases, with 10 bases between them. The CDR3 contains 12 residues. DNA for the CDR3: TGTGCCAGCAGCAAGTCAAGAGCTGAAGCTTTCTTT. It yields the protein CASSKSRAEAFF.

The CDR3 DNA is TGTGCCAGCAGTGAACGAGCGGGGTTCTACGAGCAGTACTTC. Translating it yields CASSERAGFYEQYF. This chain joins TRBV2 and TRBJ2-7, with 7 bases lining up with TRBD2. The length of the CDR3 is 14 residues. Germline lookup yields CDR1 SNHLY and CDR2 FYNNEI. V dropped 2 bases and J dropped 3; count of bases not matched to a gene: 4.

On this clone itself: Compared with germline, one end of the junction differs, possibly owing to a read error. The CDR3 DNA is TGTGCCAGCAGATTGGTGGCTAGTACGTACAATGAGCAGTTCTTC. Translation gives CASRLVASTYNEQFF. The chain couples TRBV5-4 to TRBJ2-1; D not resolved. This CDR3 spans 15 amino acids. Looked up from germline, CDR1 is SGHNT and CDR2 is YYREEE (reference sequence). Based on the CDR3 plus reference TRBV5-4 and TRBJ2-1, the full variable domain is ETGVTQSPTHLIKTRGQQVTLRCSSQSGHNTVSWYQQALGQGPQFIFQYYREEENGRGNFPPRFSGLQFPNYSSELNVNALELDDSALYLCASRLVASTYNEQFFGPGTRLTVL.

V and J are TRBV9 and TRBJ2-1; TRBD2 is a possible D gene (5 bases). The germline V and J ends were trimmed by 3 bases and 4 bases, with 11 bases remaining between them. The CDR3 runs to 14 residues. Germline V gene sequence: CDR1 SGDLS, CDR2 YYNGEE. In nucleotides, the CDR3 is TGTGCCAGCAGCGCCCGGGATCTTTACAATGAGCAGTTCTTC. This sequence encodes CASSARDLYNEQFF.

The rearrangement links TRBV7-9 to TRBJ2-3; TRBD2 matches at 8 bases. The CDR3 has 16 residues. The ends lost 2 bases at V and 4 bases at J; junction bases unmatched: 8. Germline V gene lookup returns CDR1 SEHNR and CDR2 FQNEAQ (reference sequence). The DNA for the CDR3 is TGTGCCAGCAGCTTAAGGTCGCGGGGGGACTCAGATACGCAGTATTTT. Translating it yields CASSLRSRGDSDTQYF.

This chain uses TRBV4-1 with TRBJ2-7, with a possible D match to TRBD1 (6 bases). The germline CDR1 and CDR2 sequences are MGHRA and YSYEKL. The CDR3 runs to 18 residues. V was shortened by 4 bases and J by 5 bases, with 27 bases between the two germline ends. CDR3 sequence (DNA): TGCGCCAGCAGCCTACCAATTGACTTACAGGGATCGGGCCACGAGCAGTACTTC. Its protein is CASSLPIDLQGSGHEQYF.

The chain joins TRBV9 to TRBJ1-3; the match to TRBD1 covers 8 bases. Germline CDR1 and CDR2: SGDLS and YYNGEE. The CDR3 totals 18 residues. Germline trimming cut 4 bases from V and 0 bases from J; bases unmatched to any gene: 12. CDR3 bases: TGTGCCAGCAGCCCCCGAGGAACAGGGGGACACTCTGGAAACACCATATATTTT. Protein: CASSPRGTGGHSGNTIYF. Full variable domain (rest looked up from reference TRBV9 and TRBJ1-3): DSGVTQTPKHLITATGQRVTLRCSPRSGDLSVYWYQQSLDQGLQFLIQYYNGEERAKGNILERFSAQQFPDLHSELNLSSLELGDSALYFCASSPRGTGGHSGNTIYFGEGSWLTVV.

Here the CDR3 DNA reads TGTGCCTGGAGTGTACAGGGGGCACGGCAGCCCCAGCATTTT. It specifies CAWSVQGARQPQHF. The chain links TRBV30 to TRBJ1-5; 9 bases align to TRBD1. The CDR3 has 14 amino acids. The germline V gene has CDR1 GTSNPN and CDR2 SVGIG (reference sequence). After removal of 0 bases from V and 7 bases from J, the junction contained 4 bases not matched to a gene.

In this sample, this clone turned up once. The chain has TRBV7-2 and TRBJ1-2, with D unclear. From germline, CDR1 is SGHTA and CDR2 FQGNSA. The CDR3 contains 15 residues. V lost 5 bases to trimming and J lost 2 bases, with 15 bases between them. In DNA, the CDR3 is TGTGCCAGCAGCCCACCCCGGACGGGAAACTATGGCTACACCTTC. It translates to CASSPPRTGNYGYTF.

Turning to this clone: A much larger clone is a single base away; this may be a read error. Other DNA sequences of this sample code for an identical CDR3. V is TRBV6-6 and J is TRBJ1-1; perhaps TRBD1 as D (6 bases). The germline V and J ends were trimmed by 6 bases and 1 base, with 9 bases remaining between them. The CDR3 loop spans 13 amino acids. Germline V gene data show CDR1 as MNHNY and CDR2 as SVGAGI (reference sequence). The DNA for the CDR3 is TGTGCCAGCAGCCGACAGGAGAACACTGAAGCTTTCTTT. The encoded protein is CASSRQENTEAFF.

This chain links TRBV29-1 with TRBJ2-7, with TRBD1 as a possible D gene (5 bases). Germline CDR1 reads SQVTM; CDR2 reads ANQGSEA. CDR3 length: 14 amino acids. V lost 5 bases and J lost 1, with 15 bases in between. The CDR3 sequence is CSVLLGPGSYEQYF. Written as DNA, the CDR3 is TGCAGCGTTTTACTGGGCCCAGGGTCCTACGAGCAGTACTTC.

The V and J genes are TRBV4-1 and TRBJ1-5; tentatively, D is TRBD1 (5 bases). The CDR3 consists of 16 residues. Germline assignment: CDR1 MGHRA and CDR2 YSYEKL. The ends were cut back, 3 bases at V and 1 base at J, with 13 bases in the middle. The chain's CDR3 is CASSHPRAGSNQPQHF. The CDR3 nucleotides are TGCGCCAGCAGCCATCCCCGGGCAGGGAGCAATCAGCCCCAGCATTTT.

This chain connects TRBV9 to TRBJ2-7, with D possibly matching TRBD1 (6 bases). CDR3 length: 18 residues. V dropped 0 bases and J dropped 4 bases, with 23 bases sitting between them. CDR1 SGDLS and CDR2 YYNGEE come from the germline V gene. The CDR3 protein is CASSVAGIEGEIPYEQYF. DNA of the CDR3: TGTGCCAGCAGCGTAGCAGGAATCGAGGGGGAGATTCCTTACGAGCAGTACTTC.

Concerning this clone: The same CDR3 also results from other DNA sequences found in this sample. The rearrangement joins TRBV5-4 to TRBJ2-5, with D possibly TRBD2 on 5 matching bases. Per the germline V gene, CDR1 is SGHNT and CDR2 is YYREEE (reference sequence). V was shortened by 4 bases and J by 5 bases, with 15 bases between the two germline ends. The CDR3 loop spans 14 amino acids. CDR3 DNA sequence: TGTGCCAGCAGCCCCGGACTGGCCCTGGAGACCCAGTACTTC. Translation: CASSPGLALETQYF.

The rearrangement joins TRBV18 to TRBJ1-1; TRBD1 might be the D (5 bases). V was trimmed by 6 bases and J by 4 bases, leaving 12 bases between them. Germline V gives CDR1 KGHSH, CDR2 LQKENI. The CDR3 is made up of 13 amino acids. The CDR3 here is CASSWTGGTEAFF. In DNA form, the CDR3 reads TGTGCCAGCTCGTGGACGGGGGGCACTGAAGCTTTCTTT. The full variable domain, completed using reference TRBV18 and TRBJ1-1, is NAGVMQNPRHLVRRRGQEARLRCSPMKGHSHVYWYRQLPEEGLKFMVYLQKENIIDESGMPKERFSAEFPKEGPSILRIQQVVRGDSAAYFCASSWTGGTEAFFGQGTRLTVV.

As regards this clone: Other DNA sequences in the same sample also yield this CDR3. The genes are TRBV5-1 and TRBJ2-3; 10 nucleotides agree with TRBD1. Germline values: CDR1 SGHRS, CDR2 YFSETQ. V was clipped by 0 bases and J by 4 bases; unmatched bases: 2. There are 15 residues in the CDR3. CDR3: CASSLGDRGPDTQYF. CDR3 DNA: TGCGCCAGCAGCTTGGGGGACAGGGGCCCAGATACGCAGTATTTT.